In its sample, the clone carrying this TCR beta chain was seen once. The sample comes from a study of blood T cell repertoires in COVID-19. Study summary: COVID-19 samples from acute and convalescent phases originated in the United States, Italy and Spain. Sources were T cells, B-cell-depleted T cells, or PBMCs; the material itself was cDNA or gDNA.

Germline trimming cut 0 bases from V and 2 bases from J; bases unmatched to any gene: 4. Germline V gene sequence: CDR1 GTSNPN, CDR2 SVGIG (reference sequence). There are 16 residues in the CDR3. Under the authors' procedure: Scientists estimated how many nucleated cells there were by amplifying reference gene primers. Generated by immunoSEQ multiplex PCR, the TCRdb table keeps only in-frame clones and is missing some. V and J calls and clone size are copied from that table; D and trimming were computed from the DNA. Of 200,000 to 250,000 clones in the sample, more than 80% were seen once. J is TRBJ2-1 and V is TRBV30, with 10 bases aligning to TRBD1. This TCR was recovered from a woman of 80 years or more with acute or convalescent COVID-19. The sample comprised peripheral blood. CDR3 DNA: TGTGCCTGGAGTGTACGTGGACAGGGGGCCTACAATGAGCAGTTCTTC. Its translation is CAWSVRGQGAYNEQFF.